Given below is one T cell receptor (beta chain) in context. The target antigen is unknown. The sample originates from a study of cytomegalovirus exposure and HLA in healthy donors. About the research overall: Early on, a data release was issued that held about 85 million unique TCRs from HLA-typed donors. Study-level findings and limits: Follow-up analysis later connected one missense variant in DCLRE1C with trimming of TCR beta V- and J-genes.

In the PCR, 60 Vbeta and 13 Jbeta primers were used. Generated by immunoSEQ multiplex PCR, the TCRdb table keeps only in-frame clones and is missing some. The sample has about 140,000 clones, roughly 74% seen once. The CDR3 sequence is 14 residues long. CDR1 SGHTA and CDR2 FQGNSA come from the germline V gene. V lost 3 bases and J lost 3, with 12 bases in between. The receptor comes from a man aged 35 to 55 in good health and CMV-seronegative. The sequenced sample consisted of PBMCs. V usage is TRBV7-2 and J usage is TRBJ2-7; the D gene is possibly TRBD2 (7 bases). The CDR3 loop reads CASSFGGRIYEQYF. DNA of the CDR3: TGTGCCAGCAGCTTCGGGGGGCGTATCTACGAGCAGTACTTC. The variable domain in full, completed from reference TRBV7-2 and TRBJ2-7, reads GAGVSQSPSNKVTEKGKDVELRCDPISGHTALYWYRQSLGQGLEFLIYFQGNSAPDKSGLPSDRFSAERTGGSVSTLTIQRTQQEDSAVYLCASSFGGRIYEQYFGPGTRLTVT.